The rows below give T cell receptor beta chains drawn from one sample of a study of low-dose radiotherapy and immunotherapy resistance in tumors. TCRdb passed the reads through MiXCR, listing each CDR3 protein once. Found here are 65,000 to 95,000 distinct CDR3 sequences, under 20% of them singletons; the top ten hold 5% to 7%. Sequences were derived from PBMCs, sampled before treatment. The origin of the receptors is a male donor with prostate cancer. Both conserved end residues are part of each CDR3. Each record gives: V gene, clone size, J gene, D gene, CDR3 protein, CDR3 DNA. A D gene is named only where the DNA matches it firmly. Size is stated for part of the rows, as once, few or many counts, or as a class when the clone is expanded.

TRBV28	many	TRBJ1-1	.	CASNIWSMNTEAFF	TGTGCCAGCAATATTTGGAGCATGAACACTGAAGCTTTCTTT
TRBV7-2	many	TRBJ2-7	.	CASSLPGVDKTYF	TGTGCCAGCAGCTTACCGGGTGTCGATAAGACATACTTC
TRBV4-2	many	TRBJ1-4	TRBD1	CASSRSPDRAGTNEKLFF	TGTGCCAGCAGCCGCTCCCCAGACAGGGCAGGTACTAATGAAAAACTGTTTTTT
TRBV3-1	many	TRBJ1-1	.	CASSQELTMNTEAFF	TGTGCCAGCAGCCAAGAACTGACGATGAACACTGAAGCTTTCTTT
TRBV4-1	.	TRBJ2-4	.	CASSQGLGTVDKNIQYF	TGTGCCAGCAGCCAAGGGTTGGGGACGGTGGACAAAAACATTCAGTACTTC
TRBV9	.	TRBJ1-5	.	CASSPLGSSNQPQHF	TGTGCCAGCAGCCCCCTAGGGTCAAGCAATCAGCCCCAGCATTTT
TRBV23-1	many	TRBJ1-2	.	CASSQSSLVDSPF	TGCGCCAGCAGTCAATCTTCGTTAGTGGACAGCCCCTTC
TRBV10-3	many	TRBJ2-6	.	CAISESISSGQISGANVLTF	TGTGCCATCAGTGAGTCCATAAGTAGCGGACAAATCTCTGGGGCCAACGTCCTGACTTTC
TRBV12-3/TRBV12-4	.	TRBJ1-5	.	CASKGISQPQHF	TGTGCCAGCAAAGGGATCTCACAGCCCCAGCATTTT
TRBV20-1	many	TRBJ2-3	TRBD1	CSAIWGQGTLTPRQYF	TGCAGTGCGATATGGGGACAGGGCACCCTGACCCCTCGCCAGTATTTT
TRBV20-1	many	TRBJ2-5	TRBD2	CSARDLAGAVEETQYF	TGCAGTGCTAGAGATCTAGCGGGAGCGGTGGAGGAGACCCAGTACTTC
TRBV7-9	many	TRBJ1-1	.	CASSLVDRQWDTEAFF	TGTGCCAGCAGCTTAGTAGACCGGCAATGGGACACTGAAGCTTTCTTT
TRBV9	.	TRBJ2-5	.	CASSVGGLPQETQYF	TGTGCCAGCAGCGTAGGGGGACTCCCCCAAGAGACCCAGTACTTC
TRBV29-1	many	TRBJ2-7	.	CSVAPRARYEQYF	TGCAGCGTTGCCCCCAGGGCACGCTACGAGCAGTACTTC
TRBV24-1	many	TRBJ2-3	.	CATSEGRGYTDTQYF	TGTGCCACCAGTGAGGGCAGGGGCTACACAGATACGCAGTATTTT
TRBV6-4	many	TRBJ2-3	.	CASSDKDTDTQYF	TGTGCCAGCAGTGACAAGGACACAGATACGCAGTATTTT
TRBV2	many	TRBJ1-5	TRBD1	CASGLSSGTALSNQPQHF	TGTGCCAGCGGCTTGAGCTCCGGGACAGCCCTTAGCAATCAGCCCCAGCATTTT
TRBV20-1	many	TRBJ2-3	.	CSAISGSDTQYF	TGCAGTGCTATAAGCGGGTCAGATACGCAGTATTTT
TRBV7-2	.	TRBJ2-1	.	CASSLARTNEQFF	TGTGCCAGCAGCTTAGCTAGAACCAATGAGCAGTTCTTC
TRBV5-1	many	TRBJ1-2	.	CASSLKETVGYTF	TGCGCCAGCAGCTTGAAGGAGACAGTGGGCTACACCTTC
TRBV29-1	many	TRBJ2-5	.	CSVEDHPQYF	TGCAGCGTTGAAGACCACCCCCAGTACTTC
TRBV27	.	TRBJ2-7	.	CASRQGYEQYF	TGTGCCAGCCGCCAGGGCTACGAGCAGTACTTC
TRBV7-2	many	TRBJ2-4	.	CASSPSQNIQYF	TGTGCCAGCAGCCCGTCACAAAACATTCAGTACTTC
TRBV24-1	many	TRBJ2-1	.	CATSDFGPSSYNEQFF	TGTGCCACCAGTGATTTTGGCCCGAGCTCCTACAATGAGCAGTTCTTC
TRBV6-5	many	TRBJ2-7	TRBD1	CASSRDRAYEQYF	TGTGCCAGCAGCAGAGACAGGGCCTACGAGCAGTACTTC
TRBV3-1	many	TRBJ1-5	.	CASSQDQGFGQPQHF	TGTGCCAGCAGCCAAGATCAGGGGTTCGGTCAGCCCCAGCATTTT